The 23 T cell receptor beta chains below all came from one sample that was sequenced in a study of CD8 T cells in Susac syndrome. Reverse transcription used 0.5 to 1 ug RNA and random hexamers. TCRdb reanalysed the immunoSEQ multiplex PCR reads using MiXCR and keeps one entry per CDR3 protein. The profile shows around 100,000 distinct CDR3 sequences, about 95% of them singletons. Material for sequencing was CD8+ T cells from PBMCs. The receptors were sampled from a human donor with Susac syndrome.

The gene calls are TRBV7-6 and TRBJ2-3, with 8 bases lining up with TRBD1. The junction had 10 bases not matched to a gene; V was cut back by 5 bases and J by 3 bases. The CDR3 is made up of 16 amino acids. Germline-derived CDR1 and CDR2 are SGHVS and FNYEAQ. Written as DNA, the CDR3 is TGTGCCAGCAGCCCCGGGACAGGTGGTAGGACAGATACGCAGTATTTT. Its translation: CASSPGTGGRTDTQYF.

The chain links TRBV3-1 to TRBJ2-5, with 11 bases fitting TRBD2. V was pared by 1 base and J by 7 bases, with 14 bases of the junction left unmatched. This CDR3 contains 18 residues. The germline V gene has CDR1 LGHDT and CDR2 YNNKEL (reference sequence). The CDR3 DNA follows: TGTGCCAGCAGCCAAGGGTGGACTAGCGGGTCTTCCGCGGGGACCCAGTACTTC. Amino acids: CASSQGWTSGSSAGTQYF.

This clonotype was observed a single time. CDR3 DNA sequence: TGTGCTAGTGGTTTAAACAATGAGCAGTTCTTC. As protein: CASGLNNEQFF. The V call is TRBV12-5, the J call TRBJ2-1, with D hard to call. The CDR3 contains 11 residues. Germline CDR1 and CDR2: LGHNT and FRNRAP. V was pared by 3 bases and J by 5 bases, with 2 bases between. The whole variable domain, remainder taken from reference TRBV12-5 and TRBJ2-1, is DARVTQTPRHKVTEMGQEVTMRCQPILGHNTVFWYRQTMMQGLELLAYFRNRAPLDDSGMPKDRFSAEMPDATLATLKIQPSEPRDSAVYFCASGLNNEQFFGPGTRLTVL.

This clonotype occurred once. The J gene is TRBJ2-1, the V gene TRBV2, with 8 bases matching TRBD2. Trimming cost V 6 bases and J 3 bases; bases outside gene matches: 4. This CDR3 spans 14 amino acids. Germline V gene data show CDR1 as SNHLY and CDR2 as FYNNEI. The CDR3 DNA is TGTGCCAGCAGGGAGCGGGAGAGCTACAATGAGCAGTTCTTC. Translated, it gives CASRERESYNEQFF. Full variable domain (outside the CDR3, taken from reference TRBV2 and TRBJ2-1): EPEVTQTPSHQVTQMGQEVILRCVPISNHLYFYWYRQILGQKVEFLVSFYNNEISEKSEIFDDQFSVERPDGSNFTLKIRSTKLEDSAMYFCASRERESYNEQFFGPGTRLTVL.

The chain joins TRBV29-1 to TRBJ2-3; D is perhaps TRBD1 or TRBD2 (5 bases each). With 0 bases removed from V and 7 bases from J, the gap between germline ends came to 20 bases. CDR1 is SQVTM and CDR2 is ANQGSEA in the germline V gene. The CDR3 covers 16 residues. The CDR3 DNA sequence: TGCAGCGTTGAAGATTTGGGGGAAGGGTGGATTAATACGCAGTATTTT. It codes for CSVEDLGEGWINTQYF.

This clonotype is a singleton in its sample. The gene calls are TRBV28 and TRBJ1-5; 9 bases align to TRBD1. This CDR3 is built from 14 residues. The junction had 0 bases not matched to a gene; V was cut back by 6 bases and J by 0 bases. The germline CDR1 and CDR2 sequences are MDHEN and SYDVKM. The CDR3 DNA reads as TGTGCCAGCAGGGGACAGGGTAGCAATCAGCCCCAGCATTTT. This encodes CASRGQGSNQPQHF.

V gene TRBV2 combines with J gene TRBJ2-7, with a tentative D call TRBD1 (5 bases). The CDR3 totals 12 residues. Germline CDR1 and CDR2: SNHLY and FYNNEI. V lost 8 bases and J 3 bases, leaving 11 bases between the germline ends. CDR3 in amino acids: CASSRANYEQYF. In DNA form, the CDR3 reads TGTGCCAGCTCCAGGGCAAACTACGAGCAGTACTTC. The full variable domain, in which reference TRBV2 and TRBJ2-7 provide the parts outside the CDR3, is EPEVTQTPSHQVTQMGQEVILRCVPISNHLYFYWYRQILGQKVEFLVSFYNNEISEKSEIFDDQFSVERPDGSNFTLKIRSTKLEDSAMYFCASSRANYEQYFGPGTRLTVT.

In its sample, this clonotype was seen once. This chain uses TRBV19 with TRBJ2-6; D may be TRBD2 (6 bases). CDR3 size: 15 residues. Trimming took 8 bases from V and 1 from J, leaving 12 bases between them. CDR1 is LNHDA and CDR2 is SQIVND in the germline V gene (reference sequence). This chain's CDR3 is CASGYAGSGANVLTF. The CDR3 coding sequence is TGTGCCAGTGGCTATGCGGGATCTGGGGCCAACGTCCTGACTTTC.

V and J are TRBV28 and TRBJ2-3; D remains ambiguous. The length of the CDR3 is 13 residues. Germline CDR1 MDHEN, CDR2 SYDVKM. Trimming removed 6 bases at V and 1 base at J, with 8 bases between. DNA of the CDR3: TGTGCCAGCAGCTCCCCGGGCACAGATACGCAGTATTTT. As protein: CASSSPGTDTQYF.

The genes are TRBV4-1 and TRBJ2-5; 9 nucleotides agree with TRBD2. V dropped 4 bases and J dropped 5; count of bases not matched to a gene: 8. The CDR3 is made up of 15 amino acids. Germline V gene lookup returns CDR1 MGHRA and CDR2 YSYEKL. The CDR3 sequence: CASSLTGTSLETQYF. The CDR3 coding sequence is TGCGCCAGCAGCCTTACCGGGACTAGCCTGGAGACCCAGTACTTC.

The V gene is TRBV20-1, the J gene TRBJ2-5, with 11 bases aligning to TRBD2. CDR3 length: 16 residues. Germline-derived CDR1 and CDR2 are DFQATT and SNEGSKA (reference sequence). After removal of 2 bases from V and 4 bases from J, the junction contained 9 bases not matched to a gene. The CDR3 loop is CSARLAGGQKAETQYF. CDR3 coding DNA: TGCAGTGCTAGACTAGCGGGAGGTCAGAAGGCAGAGACCCAGTACTTC.

The CDR3 here is CASSLELAGAGEQFF. CDR3 in DNA: TGCGCCAGCAGCTTGGAACTAGCGGGGGCGGGTGAGCAGTTCTTC. The V call is TRBV5-1, the J call TRBJ2-1; 11 bases are a match to TRBD2. After removal of 0 bases from V and 9 bases from J, the junction contained 5 bases not matched to a gene. Germline values: CDR1 SGHRS, CDR2 YFSETQ. The CDR3 loop spans 15 amino acids.

This sequence joins TRBV29-1 and TRBJ2-7; D not certain. V was cut by 5 bases and J by 3 bases, with 11 bases left in between. Germline CDR1 is SQVTM and CDR2 is ANQGSEA. The CDR3 contains 12 residues. CDR3 DNA sequence: TGCAGCGTTATACACCCCCACTACGAGCAGTACTTC. Its protein product is CSVIHPHYEQYF.

The rearrangement links TRBV6-5 to TRBJ2-1, with 9 positions matching TRBD2. The CDR3 spans 13 residues. V lost 7 bases and J lost 7; bases outside the gene matches: 5. Germline V lookup: CDR1 MNHEY, CDR2 SVGAGI. The CDR3 sequence is CASTSGGRNEQFF. The DNA of the CDR3 is TGTGCCAGCACCAGCGGGGGGAGGAATGAGCAGTTCTTC.

This chain joins TRBV7-9 and TRBJ2-3; maybe TRBD2 (5 bases). Germline V gene sequence: CDR1 SEHNR, CDR2 FQNEAQ (reference sequence). The CDR3 runs 14 residues. Trimming shortened V by 1 base and J by 4 bases, and 9 bases separated the two germline ends. In nucleotides, the CDR3 is TGTGCCAGCAGCTTAGTGGGAGAAGCAGATACGCAGTATTTT. Its translation: CASSLVGEADTQYF.

This chain joins TRBV4-2 and TRBJ1-3; D remains unclear. The CDR3 covers 13 residues. Per the germline V gene, CDR1 is LGHNA and CDR2 is YNFKEQ. Trimming shortened V by 4 bases and J by 0 bases, and 4 bases separated the two germline ends. The CDR3 nucleotides read TGTGCCAGCAGCCCCAGCTCTGGAAACACCATATATTTT. It specifies CASSPSSGNTIYF.

The chain couples TRBV11-2 to TRBJ2-1; the match to TRBD2 covers 9 bases. The CDR3 sequence is 16 residues long. CDR1 SGHAT and CDR2 FQNNGV come from the germline V gene. V trimming: 5 bases; J trimming: 6 bases; junction bases outside the gene matches: 11. DNA for the CDR3: TGTGCCAGCAGCCCCCATCCGCTAGCGGGGCTCAATGAGCAGTTCTTC. This gives the protein CASSPHPLAGLNEQFF. The full variable domain, in which reference TRBV11-2 and TRBJ2-1 provide the parts outside the CDR3, is EAGVAQSPRYKIIEKRQSVAFWCNPISGHATLYWYQQILGQGPKLLIQFQNNGVVDDSQLPKDRFSAERLKGVDSTLKIQPAKLEDSAVYLCASSPHPLAGLNEQFFGPGTRLTVL.

This clonotype appeared once. This chain uses TRBV29-1 with TRBJ1-5; weak D call: TRBD1 (6 bases). The germline V gene has CDR1 SQVTM and CDR2 ANQGSEA. This CDR3 spans 15 amino acids. The germline V and J ends were trimmed by 5 bases and 3 bases, with 17 bases remaining between them. CDR3 coding DNA: TGCAGCGTTCGACTACCGGGACAACTCAATCAGCCCCAGCATTTT. The encoded protein is CSVRLPGQLNQPQHF.

The CDR3 DNA follows: TGCGCCAGCAGGACCCCAGGGGGCACCTACGAGCAGTACTTC. It is translated as CASRTPGGTYEQYF. The rearrangement links TRBV5-1 to TRBJ2-7; TRBD1 aligns across 8 bases. Germline lookup yields CDR1 SGHRS and CDR2 YFSETQ. With V trimmed by 5 bases and J by 2 bases, 6 bases remained unmatched. The CDR3 contains 14 residues.

The chain employs TRBV18 and TRBJ1-4; D perhaps matches TRBD1 (5 bases). With 3 bases removed from V and 8 bases from J, the gap between germline ends came to 13 bases. CDR1 and CDR2 from the germline V gene are KGHSH and LQKENI. CDR3 length: 14 amino acids. The CDR3 DNA reads TGTGCCAGCTCACCCTCCGGGGGAGGAGAAAAACTGTTTTTT. It specifies CASSPSGGGEKLFF.

The chain has TRBV18 and TRBJ2-1; 10 bases align to TRBD2. The J segment lost 8 bases and the V segment lost 0 bases, leaving 4 bases of the junction unmatched. The CDR3 sequence is 15 residues long. Looked up from germline, CDR1 is KGHSH and CDR2 is LQKENI. Written as DNA, the CDR3 is TGTGCCAGCTCACCACCGCTAGCGGGAGAGGATGAGCAGTTCTTC. This codes for CASSPPLAGEDEQFF.

The rearrangement joins TRBV5-6 to TRBJ1-1; D is unclear. Germline-derived CDR1 and CDR2 are SGHDT and YYEEEE. Trimming took 7 bases from V and 0 from J, leaving 16 bases between them. The CDR3 length is 15 residues. The CDR3 sequence is CASREQDLMNTEAFF. In DNA, the CDR3 is TGTGCCAGCCGGGAGCAAGACTTGATGAACACTGAAGCTTTCTTT.

The chain combines TRBV29-1 with TRBJ2-7; D gene unclear. The V end was cut by 0 bases, the J end by 2 bases, with 11 bases between. The CDR3 is 14 residues long. Germline assignment: CDR1 SQVTM and CDR2 ANQGSEA. CDR3 DNA: TGCAGCGTTGAAGAATCAGGAATAACCTACGAGCAGTACTTC. Its protein product is CSVEESGITYEQYF.